This entry describes one T cell receptor (beta chain). Participants spanned ages about 18 to 100 years and resided in 20 to 30 US areas. The data belong to a study of blood T cell repertoires in COVID-19. Produced via immunoSEQ multiplex PCR; TCRdb's table is partial and in-frame only. Of some 220,000 clones in the sample, around 87% were seen once. The TCR originated in a woman aged 18-29 years in a cohort exposed to, infected with or recovered from COVID-19 (not recorded which). The sample taken for sequencing was PBMCs or T cells enriched from blood (not recorded which).

Here the CDR3 DNA reads TGTGCCAGCAGGGTTGGGACTAGCGGGACCACCGGGGAGCTGTTTTTT. Amino acid sequence: CASRVGTSGTTGELFF. The chain uses TRBV2 and TRBJ2-2; TRBD2 agrees at 13 bases. The germline V gene has CDR1 SNHLY and CDR2 FYNNEI. V lost 6 bases to trimming and J lost 4 bases; unmatched junction nucleotides: 5. The CDR3 length is 16 residues.